This T cell receptor (beta chain) was identified in a study of blood T cells in healthy people across ages. General study findings and limits: Unknown donor CMV status possibly confounded expanded clonotype changes. As age increased, TCR beta diversity per million T cells fell in a roughly linear fashion.

Then a second PCR, running about 6 to 12 cycles, was carried out with a sample-barcoded 5' primer and a J-beta primer mix. TCRdb re-analysed the 5' RACE reads in MiXCR, keeping a single row per CDR3 protein. The sample has 650,000 to 700,000 distinct CDR3 sequences; about 30% are singletons. Of note for this clonotype: What it recognizes is unknown.

The CDR3 covers 16 residues. V was pared by 11 bases and J by 2 bases, with 21 bases between. Germline-derived CDR1 and CDR2 are ENHRY and SYGVKD. Input material: blood. The chain is built from TRBV10-3 and TRBJ2-2, with D tentatively TRBD1 (6 bases). The receptor comes from an elderly woman in good health. The CDR3 protein is CAVKLAGQKNTGELFF. Here the CDR3 DNA reads TGTGCCGTCAAGTTGGCCGGACAGAAAAACACCGGGGAGCTGTTTTTT.